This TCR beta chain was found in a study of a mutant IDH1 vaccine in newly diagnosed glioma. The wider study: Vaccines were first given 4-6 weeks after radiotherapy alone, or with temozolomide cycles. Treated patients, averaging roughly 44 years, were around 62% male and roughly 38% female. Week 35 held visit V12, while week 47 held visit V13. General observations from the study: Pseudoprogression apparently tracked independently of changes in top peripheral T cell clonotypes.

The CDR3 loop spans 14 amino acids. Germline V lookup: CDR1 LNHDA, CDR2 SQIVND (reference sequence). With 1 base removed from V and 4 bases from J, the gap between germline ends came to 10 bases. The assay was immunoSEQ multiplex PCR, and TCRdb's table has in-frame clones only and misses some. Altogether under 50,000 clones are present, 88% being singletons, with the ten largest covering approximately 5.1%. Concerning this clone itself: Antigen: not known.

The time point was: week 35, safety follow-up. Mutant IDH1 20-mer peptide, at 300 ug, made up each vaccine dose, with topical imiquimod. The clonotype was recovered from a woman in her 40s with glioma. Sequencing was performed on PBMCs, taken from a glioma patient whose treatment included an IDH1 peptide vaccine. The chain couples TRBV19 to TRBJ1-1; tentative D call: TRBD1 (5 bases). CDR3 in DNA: TGTGCCAGTAGTATAGGAGGGGTAGGCACTGAAGCTTTCTTT. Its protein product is CASSIGGVGTEAFF.